This passage covers 23 T cell receptor beta chains from one sample sequenced in a study of blood T cell repertoires in COVID-19. The method was immunoSEQ multiplex PCR; TCRdb's version includes in-frame clones alone and lacks a portion of them. Of some 270,000 clones listed, 85% to 90% are singletons. Sequenced input: peripheral blood. Receptors were obtained from a young man with acute or convalescent COVID-19.

The chain recombines TRBV5-4 with TRBJ1-2; maybe TRBD1 (5 bases). Germline-derived CDR1 and CDR2 are SGHNT and YYREEE (reference sequence). The CDR3 is 15 amino acids. Trimming stripped 4 bases from V and 5 bases from J, with 18 bases between. This CDR3 is CASSPLGGTAYGYTF. The CDR3 coding sequence is TGTGCCAGCAGCCCACTTGGGGGGACCGCGTATGGCTACACCTTC.

This chain connects TRBV28 to TRBJ1-6; no firm D call. The CDR3 loop spans 15 amino acids. V shed 3 bases and J shed 6 bases, with 12 bases lying between them. Per germline, CDR1 MDHEN and CDR2 SYDVKM. CDR3 DNA: TGTGCCAGCAGTTTGGTAATGTGGAGTAATTCACCCCTCCACTTT. This gives the protein CASSLVMWSNSPLHF.

The rearrangement uses TRBV3-1 (or the pseudogene TRBV3-2) and TRBJ1-1, with TRBD1 as a possible D gene (5 bases). This CDR3 is built from 11 residues. V lost 1 base and J 11 bases, leaving 8 bases between the germline ends. Germline V gene sequence: CDR1 LGHDT, CDR2 YNNKEL (reference sequence). CDR3 sequence: CASSQAGYAFF. CDR3 bases: TGTGCCAGCAGCCAAGCAGGGTATGCTTTCTTT.

The rearrangement joins TRBV19 to TRBJ1-2, with 11 nucleotides matching TRBD1. Germline V gives CDR1 LNHDA, CDR2 SQIVND (reference sequence). The V segment lost 4 bases and the J segment 3 bases; nucleotides outside the gene matches: 10. CDR3 length equals 17 residues. CDR3 DNA: TGTGCCAGTAGTACACTCTCCGGGACAGGGGGATACTATGGCTACACCTTC. The encoded protein is CASSTLSGTGGYYGYTF.

This clone occurred once. The CDR3 DNA sequence: TGTGCCAGCAGTGCAGGGGATCGGTTTGCGACTGAAGCTTTCTTT. Amino acids: CASSAGDRFATEAFF. The genes are TRBV28 and TRBJ1-1, with a possible D match to TRBD1 (6 bases). V dropped 5 bases and J dropped 5 bases, with 18 bases sitting between them. The CDR3 consists of 15 residues. The V gene's germline CDR1 is MDHEN and CDR2 SYDVKM.

The chain is built from TRBV28 and TRBJ1-1, with D possibly being TRBD1 (5 bases). The CDR3 runs 18 residues. From germline, CDR1 is MDHEN and CDR2 SYDVKM. V was pared by 10 bases and J by 0 bases, with 27 bases between. CDR3 DNA sequence: TGTGCCACCAAATTGGGGGGGTCAGCGGACGCGATGAACACTGAAGCTTTCTTT. Translating it yields CATKLGGSADAMNTEAFF.

The chain carries TRBV29-1 and TRBJ2-4; weak D call: TRBD1 (5 bases). V was shortened by 4 bases and J by 7 bases, with 8 bases between the two germline ends. CDR3 length: 11 residues. Germline assignment: CDR1 SQVTM and CDR2 ANQGSEA. CDR3 in amino acids: CSVARANIQYF. The CDR3 coding sequence is TGCAGCGTTGCCAGGGCCAACATTCAGTACTTC.

The chain is built from TRBV15 and TRBJ2-2, with D tentatively TRBD1 (5 bases). CDR1 LNHNV and CDR2 YYDKDF come from the germline V gene (reference sequence). The CDR3 runs to 16 residues. V lost 0 bases to trimming and J lost 1 base, with 9 bases between them. This chain's CDR3 is CATSRDRVRNTGELFF. The CDR3 DNA follows: TGTGCCACCAGCAGAGACAGGGTTCGGAACACCGGGGAGCTGTTTTTT.

The V gene is TRBV15, the J gene TRBJ2-5, with no clear D. The germline V and J ends were trimmed by 1 base and 3 bases, with 6 bases remaining between them. The CDR3 length is 13 residues. Germline values: CDR1 LNHNV, CDR2 YYDKDF (reference sequence). This CDR3 is CATSRAGEETQYF. In DNA form, the CDR3 reads TGTGCCACCAGCAGAGCCGGAGAAGAGACCCAGTACTTC.

The chain uses TRBV5-3 and TRBJ2-3; 11 nucleotides align to TRBD1. TRBV5-3 is identified as an open reading frame with a role that is uncertain. The CDR3 totals 15 residues. Trimming removed 4 bases from V and 7 bases from J; junction bases left unmatched: 8. The CDR3 is CARSVRDRGDYTQYF. CDR3 nucleotides: TGTGCCAGAAGCGTCCGGGACAGGGGGGACTATACGCAGTATTTT.

The chain has TRBV28 and TRBJ2-1, with D possibly matching TRBD2 (6 bases). The CDR3 consists of 17 residues. The germline V gene encodes CDR1 MDHEN and CDR2 SYDVKM. Trimming shortened V by 5 bases and J by 0 bases, and 17 bases separated the two germline ends. The CDR3 reads CASSPLGGGSSYNEQFF. The CDR3 nucleotides read TGTGCCAGCAGTCCACTGGGGGGAGGAAGCTCCTACAATGAGCAGTTCTTC.

The rearrangement links TRBV27 to TRBJ1-5, with a possible D match to TRBD1 (5 bases). The CDR3 has 14 residues. Germline CDR1 reads MNHEY; CDR2 reads SMNVEV (reference sequence). V shed 5 bases and J shed 4 bases, with 12 bases lying between them. The DNA of the CDR3 is TGTGCCAGCAGTAAACAGGACGCAAATCAGCCCCAGCATTTT. The encoded protein is CASSKQDANQPQHF.

The chain carries TRBV19 and TRBJ1-4, with 10 bases fitting TRBD1. Germline V lookup: CDR1 LNHDA, CDR2 SQIVND (reference sequence). With 3 bases clipped from V and 6 bases from J, the junction kept 7 bases outside the gene matches. CDR3 size: 16 residues. CDR3 DNA: TGTGCCAGTAGTATCGACTCGACAGGGGGCTATGAAAAACTGTTTTTT. Translated, it gives CASSIDSTGGYEKLFF.

This clone was seen only a few times. The CDR3 sequence: CASSLVRGSNEKLFF. The DNA of the CDR3 is TGCGCCAGCAGCTTGGTTAGGGGATCCAATGAAAAACTGTTTTTT. V usage is TRBV5-1 and J usage is TRBJ1-4; a possible D gene is TRBD1 (5 bases). Germline CDR1 reads SGHRS; CDR2 reads YFSETQ. CDR3 length equals 15 residues. The ends were cut back, 0 bases at V and 5 bases at J, with 11 bases in the middle.

This rearrangement joins TRBV13 to TRBJ2-7, with D tentatively TRBD1 (5 bases). Per germline, CDR1 PRHDT and CDR2 FYEKMQ (reference sequence). The CDR3 has 14 amino acids. Trimming cost V 3 bases and J 0 bases, with 9 bases left between them. CDR3 sequence reads: CASSLGRSSYEQYF. In nucleotides, the CDR3 is TGTGCCAGCAGCTTGGGGCGAAGCTCCTACGAGCAGTACTTC.

V gene TRBV19 combines with J gene TRBJ1-5, with D maybe TRBD1 (6 bases). CDR3 length: 16 residues. V was clipped by 2 bases and J by 0 bases, with 11 bases between them. The germline CDR1 and CDR2 sequences are LNHDA and SQIVND (reference sequence). CDR3: CASSISWGLSNQPQHF. CDR3 sequence (DNA): TGTGCCAGTAGTATATCGTGGGGGCTTAGCAATCAGCCCCAGCATTTT.

This clone was recorded only once. V is TRBV30 and J is TRBJ2-3; D gene uncertain. Per germline, CDR1 GTSNPN and CDR2 SVGIG (reference sequence). This CDR3 has 14 amino acids. V lost 5 bases and J 0 bases, leaving 12 bases between the germline ends. The CDR3 DNA follows: TGTGCCTGGGGGCGGAGTGCAAGCACAGATACGCAGTATTTT. Protein: CAWGRSASTDTQYF.

Here the CDR3 reads CAISESFLTSGNTYNEQFF. The CDR3 DNA follows: TGTGCCATCAGTGAGTCGTTTTTGACTAGCGGAAATACCTACAATGAGCAGTTCTTC. The chain joins TRBV10-3 to TRBJ2-1; 9 bases map to TRBD2. V trimming: 0 bases; J trimming: 2 bases; junction bases outside the gene matches: 11. Germline lookup yields CDR1 ENHRY and CDR2 SYGVKD. The CDR3 is 19 amino acids.

The chain combines TRBV11-2 with TRBJ1-1; D might be TRBD1 (6 bases). Per germline, CDR1 SGHAT and CDR2 FQNNGV. The V and J ends lost 5 bases and 3 bases respectively, with 10 bases between them. The CDR3 has 13 amino acids. The CDR3 region is CASSQYRDTEAFF. DNA for the CDR3: TGTGCCAGCAGCCAATACAGGGACACTGAAGCTTTCTTT. Drawing the rest from reference TRBV11-2 and TRBJ1-1, the complete variable domain is EAGVAQSPRYKIIEKRQSVAFWCNPISGHATLYWYQQILGQGPKLLIQFQNNGVVDDSQLPKDRFSAERLKGVDSTLKIQPAKLEDSAVYLCASSQYRDTEAFFGQGTRLTVV.

The chain recombines TRBV5-4 with TRBJ1-1; possibly TRBD1 for D (5 bases). V was trimmed by 1 base and J by 0 bases, leaving 10 bases between them. This CDR3 is built from 15 residues. From germline, CDR1 is SGHNT and CDR2 YYREEE (reference sequence). The CDR3 DNA follows: TGTGCCAGCAGCTTGAGAAGGGGAATGAACACTGAAGCTTTCTTT. Its protein is CASSLRRGMNTEAFF.

The V call is TRBV30, the J call TRBJ1-4; no definite D call. Germline V gene data show CDR1 as GTSNPN and CDR2 as SVGIG (reference sequence). V lost 2 bases and J lost 5, with 12 bases in between. The CDR3 is made up of 14 amino acids. CDR3: CAWSLIGVNEKLFF. CDR3 sequence (DNA): TGTGCCTGGAGTCTAATCGGGGTGAATGAAAAACTGTTTTTT.

This sequence joins TRBV5-1 and TRBJ2-7; no firm D call. The CDR3 loop spans 13 amino acids. Germline V gene data show CDR1 as SGHRS and CDR2 as YFSETQ. V was trimmed by 2 bases and J by 10 bases, leaving 16 bases between them. CDR3 amino acids: CASSFDSTSVQYF. CDR3 in DNA: TGCGCCAGCAGCTTCGACTCCACCTCCGTCCAGTACTTC.

About this clone itself: In the same sample, other DNA sequences code for this CDR3. DNA for the CDR3: TGTGCCAGCAGCCGGACAGGAGTGAACACTGAAGCTTTCTTT. Its protein product is CASSRTGVNTEAFF. The chain joins TRBV6-5 to TRBJ1-1, with 7 bases aligning to TRBD1. The CDR3 is 14 residues long. Trimming at V came to 6 bases and at J to 0 bases, leaving 4 bases not matched to a gene. Germline V gene lookup returns CDR1 MNHEY and CDR2 SVGAGI.